This TCR beta chain stems from a study of CD8+ T cells in alopecia areata (dated by TCRdb to the late 2010s). In the study overall: Treated patients were enrolled in an open-label pilot trial of oral tofacitinib, 5 to 10 mg twice daily, for moderate-to-severe alopecia areata. Patients stayed on tofacitinib for 6 to 18 months and then had 6 months of follow-up off drug so that delayed response and recurrence could be assessed. For the treated patients, the SALT score, which quantifies what percentage of scalp surface area is affected, served as the measure of disease severity. Scalp clonality was compared across normal scalp (n=4), patchy alopecia areata scalp (n=8), and alopecia totalis/universalis scalp (n=8). RNA was extracted with the PAXgene miRNA kit for fixed scalp, the miRNeasy kit for PBMCs, and the RNeasy kit for mouse skin. In humans, TCRbeta sequencing was performed on scalp tissue and on sorted CD4+ and CD8+ peripheral blood T cells from healthy controls and from patients with patchy or totalis/universalis alopecia areata. TCRbeta CDR3 regions were amplified by immunoSEQ multiplex PCR with 35 Vbeta forward and 13 Jbeta reverse primers. To study T cell clonal expansion in alopecia areata, the researchers applied high-throughput TCRbeta sequencing to both the C3H/HeJ mouse model and human patients. Tofacitinib-treated patients had biopsies at baseline and at 4 and 24 weeks of treatment, with a later scalp biopsy in several patients.

The cysteine opens and the phenylalanine closes a CDR3 of 15 amino acids. Of the read, only the CDR3 DNA is kept; its 45 bases are in frame from base 1. Via the germline V gene, CDR1 is SGHRS and CDR2 YFSETQ. Deletion took 4 bases off V and 7 bases off J, with a span of 20 bases between the germline ends. The treatment or condition label on this specimen signifies: oral pan-JAK inhibitor, 5-10 mg twice daily. Lesional scalp punch biopsies and peripheral blood were obtained from alopecia areata patients. PBMCs were isolated by density centrifugation and stained for CD3, CD4 and CD8, and CD4+ and CD8+ T cells were sorted on a FACSAria. Concerning this clone itself: Its antigen is unknown. Base qualities are not at hand, and no much larger clone is one base apart.

Overall results and qualifications from the work: Compared with normal scalp, lesional scalp, particularly in alopecia totalis/universalis, had higher clonality and more expanded CD8+ clones, which suggests antigenic drive. Unlike mouse skin, where gammadelta T cells dominate, normal human skin contains resident alphabeta T cells that get sequenced too, which complicates analysis of the scalp TCR repertoire. Tofacitinib significantly decreased scalp clonality and the number of expanded CD8+ clones among the top 100 scalp clones. Because the treated cohort was small and had just a single nonresponder, larger studies are needed to establish links between baseline CD8+ expansion and response. Shared TCR sequences between patients were less evident than in mice, which may be partly attributable to HLA diversity in the patient population. Many expanded lesional clones were found to persist in scalp and blood during tofacitinib treatment, and relapse after treatment cessation may be partly explained by this persistence.

Library construction relied on the immunoSEQ multiplex PCR assay. RNA was extracted from all samples and reverse transcribed into cDNA as template for TCR sequencing. SuperScript III was used for first-strand cDNA synthesis, primed with a 2:1 mix of oligo-dT and random hexamers. Amplification bias was assessed with a synthetic immune receptor repertoire, and residual bias was removed computationally. Turning to the authors' computational methods: After raw reads were preprocessed to remove errors, the CDR3 was defined following IMGT conventions as running from the conserved cysteine to phenylalanine. Clonality was computed by normalizing Shannon entropy by log2 of the number of productive unique TCRs and subtracting the result from 1. Whether scalp clones were CD4 or CD8 was inferred by matching scalp TCRbeta sequences against CD4 and CD8 repertoires sorted from blood. The source is immuneACCESS, and TCRdb retained only in-frame sequences with V and J called. Part of the clones is not carried over; for the studies checked, unresolved V genes explain less than half of this, and the remainder is unexplained. V and J calls and clone size are copied from that table; D and trimming were computed from the DNA. The sample table holds more than 90,000 clones, of which about 61% were seen once. Of the sample, less than 20% falls within the top ten clones.

The receptor comes from a human donor with alopecia areata. Recombination linked TRBV5-1 to TRBJ1-2; the best D guess is TRBD1, with 5 bases matching. This specimen was CD8+ T cells sorted from blood, taken at week 56, from a patient treated with tofacitinib. The DNA sequence is given as TGCGCCAGCAGCCCCTGGGAGGGGACCCCGGGTGGCTACACCTTC. This gives the protein CASSPWEGTPGGYTF.